What follows are 21 T cell receptor beta chains derived from one specimen sequenced in a study of identical twins' blood T cells (dated by TCRdb to the early 2010s). The library was generated by 5' RACE. These reads were obtained on an Illumina Genome Analyzer IIx. The raw public data were reprocessed by TCRdb itself: fastp quality trimming at Q25, MiXCR clonotype calling, in-frame beta chains only. Each entry is one CDR3 protein sequence, shown with its most common DNA and genes. The sample table holds 300,000 to 450,000 distinct CDR3 sequences, of which 28% were seen once. Approximately 6.6% of the sample is in the top ten clones. Sample: PBMCs. The receptors were gathered from a woman aged 18 to 55 in good health.

This clonotype was seen more than once but under ten times. This chain connects TRBV29-1 to TRBJ2-1, with 11 bases aligning to TRBD2. There are 17 residues in the CDR3. The germline gives CDR1 SQVTM, CDR2 ANQGSEA. V dropped 6 bases and J dropped 0; count of bases not matched to a gene: 10. The CDR3 reads CSVGTSGGGLSYNEQFF. The CDR3 DNA reads TGCAGCGTCGGCACTAGCGGGGGTGGACTCTCCTACAATGAGCAGTTCTTC.

The chain uses TRBV29-1 and TRBJ1-1; D gene unclear. The CDR3 has 13 residues. Trimming took 8 bases from V and 3 from J, leaving 16 bases between them. Germline lookup yields CDR1 SQVTM and CDR2 ANQGSEA. Here the CDR3 DNA reads TGCAGCTCCGTGGAGGGATGGTACACTGAAGCTTTCTTT. Encoded protein: CSSVEGWYTEAFF.

The sample holds many counts of this clonotype. The chain is built from TRBV6-1 and TRBJ1-4; perhaps TRBD1 as D (6 bases). The V end was cut by 1 base, the J end by 10 bases, with 13 bases between. From germline, CDR1 is MNHNS and CDR2 SASEGT. CDR3 length: 14 amino acids. The CDR3 sequence: CASSEVGGRGKLFF. The CDR3 region has the DNA TGTGCCAGCAGTGAAGTTGGGGGGCGCGGAAAACTGTTTTTT.

The chain has TRBV20-1 and TRBJ1-1; D call uncertain. The germline CDR1 and CDR2 sequences are DFQATT and SNEGSKA (reference sequence). The CDR3 contains 13 residues. V was clipped by 3 bases and J by 1 base, with 9 bases between them. CDR3 sequence (DNA): TGCAGTGCTAGGGGTAATAAGAACACTGAAGCTTTCTTT. Translation: CSARGNKNTEAFF.

J is TRBJ1-3 and V is TRBV7-9; D gene uncertain. Germline loops: CDR1 SEHNR, CDR2 FQNEAQ (reference sequence). Deletions cut 6 bases from V and 0 bases from J, with 12 bases between. This CDR3 is built from 15 residues. The CDR3 here is CASSSTATSGNTIYF. The CDR3 DNA reads TGTGCCAGCAGTTCAACAGCAACCTCTGGAAACACCATATATTTT.

The chain joins TRBV21-1 to TRBJ1-4. TRBV21-1 is labeled a pseudogene. The CDR3 covers 15 residues. CDR3 amino acids: CASSKESIWNEKLFF. Here the CDR3 DNA reads TGTGCCAGCAGCAAGGAGTCCATATGGAATGAAAAACTGTTTTTT.

The gene calls are TRBV3-1 and TRBJ2-5, with D tentatively TRBD2 (5 bases). In germline, CDR1 is LGHDT, CDR2 YNNKEL (reference sequence). V was pared by 3 bases and J by 2 bases, with 10 bases between. The CDR3 is 14 residues long. CDR3 in DNA: TGTGCCAGCAGCCATAAGCGGTTACAAGAGACCCAGTACTTC. Its translation is CASSHKRLQETQYF.

The rearrangement links TRBV10-3 to TRBJ2-2, with D perhaps TRBD1 (6 bases). CDR3 length: 13 residues. Trimming removed 7 bases at V and 5 bases at J, with 11 bases between. Germline values: CDR1 ENHRY, CDR2 SYGVKD. The CDR3 bases are TGTGCCATCACAACAAGGGGGACCGGGGAGCTGTTTTTT. Protein sequence: CAITTRGTGELFF.

This chain connects TRBV6-5 to TRBJ1-5; D gene ambiguous. V was pared by 5 bases and J by 9 bases, with 11 bases between. Germline-derived CDR1 and CDR2 are MNHEY and SVGAGI. This CDR3 has 12 residues. The CDR3 DNA follows: TGTGCCAGCAGTACCCCAGGCCGGCCCCAGCATTTT. This gives the protein CASSTPGRPQHF.

With regard to this clonotype: Germline and junction disagree at one end, which may indicate a read error. This chain connects TRBV5-4 to TRBJ2-5; D tentatively reads TRBD1 or TRBD2 (5 bases each). This CDR3 contains 14 residues. Looked up from germline, CDR1 is SGHNT and CDR2 is YYREEE (reference sequence). The CDR3 reads CASSPRQTKETQHF. CDR3 nucleotides: TGTGCCAGCAGCCCGAGACAGACTAAAGAGACCCAGCACTTC.

Notes on this clonotype: Germline is not matched at one junction end, which may reflect a read error. J is TRBJ2-1 and V is TRBV29-1, with 9 bases identical to TRBD2. Germline V gene data show CDR1 as SQVTM and CDR2 as ANQGSEA. This CDR3 comprises 13 residues. For the CDR3, the DNA is TGCAGCTCTGGACTAGCGTTCTCCAATGAGCAGTCCTTC. It translates to CSSGLAFSNEQSF.

This clonotype was counted a single time. A junction boundary mismatches the germline segment, possibly from a read error. The rearrangement uses TRBV11-3 and TRBJ2-2, with 9 bases lining up with TRBD2. Germline loops: CDR1 SGHNT, CDR2 YENEEA. CDR3 length equals 17 residues. CDR3: CAGSPPAGGPNTGELFF. In DNA form, the CDR3 reads TGTGCCGGCAGCCCCCCAGCGGGGGGTCCGAACACCGGGGAGCTGTTTTTT.

The chain uses TRBV29-1 and TRBJ1-2; unclear D gene. The CDR3 loop spans 15 amino acids. Deletions cut 4 bases from V and 5 bases from J, with 20 bases between. CDR1 is SQVTM, CDR2 ANQGSEA, per germline. The CDR3 region is CSVVPREGGGYGYTF. CDR3 bases: TGCAGCGTTGTCCCCCGTGAGGGTGGAGGGTATGGCTACACCTTC.

This clonotype occurred a few times. This sequence joins TRBV2 and TRBJ1-6; D not certain. CDR1 and CDR2 (germline): SNHLY, FYNNEI. The CDR3 spans 14 residues. Between the trimmed V and J ends, which lost 4 bases and 6 bases, there was a span of 10 bases. The CDR3 DNA reads as TGTGCCAGCAGTGGGATAGGACTTAATTCACCCCTCCACTTT. It encodes CASSGIGLNSPLHF.

This clonotype was found a few times. This chain links TRBV12-3 or TRBV12-4 with TRBJ2-2; D is uncertain. The CDR3 totals 14 residues. V lost 4 bases and J lost 7, with 13 bases in between. The CDR3 DNA is TGTGCCAGCAGTTCCCCCGCAGGTGACGGGGAGCTGTTTTTT. Protein product: CASSSPAGDGELFF.

This clonotype came up a few times. V and J are TRBV5-1 and TRBJ1-1; possibly TRBD1 for D (5 bases). Germline V CDR1 and CDR2: SGHRS, YFSETQ. V lost 3 bases, J lost 1 base, and 13 bases lay in between. The CDR3 extends over 15 amino acids. The CDR3, as DNA: TGCGCCAGCAGCTACCGCGGGGGAAAGAACACTGAAGCTTTCTTT. Protein: CASSYRGGKNTEAFF.

This clonotype has more than one count but fewer than ten. This chain uses TRBV27 with TRBJ1-1; the D is unclear. The CDR3 length is 13 residues. The V end lost 6 bases, the J end lost 1 base, and 9 bases lay between the germline ends. The V gene's germline CDR1 is MNHEY and CDR2 SMNVEV (reference sequence). The chain's CDR3 is CASSRKENTEAFF. In DNA, the CDR3 is TGTGCCAGCAGCCGTAAAGAGAACACTGAAGCTTTCTTT.

This clonotype has a handful of counts. V and J are TRBV3-1 and TRBJ2-7; tentative D call: TRBD2 (5 bases). The CDR3 has 14 residues. Germline V gene data show CDR1 as LGHDT and CDR2 as YNNKEL (reference sequence). The germline V and J ends were trimmed by 0 bases and 3 bases, with 9 bases remaining between them. CDR3 in amino acids: CASSQDTGYYEQYF. The CDR3 nucleotides are TGTGCCAGCAGCCAAGATACGGGGTACTACGAGCAGTACTTC.

This clonotype has just a few counts. The rearrangement uses TRBV5-1 and TRBJ1-2; unclear D gene. Germline CDR1 SGHRS, CDR2 YFSETQ. The CDR3 runs to 14 residues. V was shortened by 0 bases and J by 2 bases, with 8 bases between the two germline ends. This CDR3 is CASSLGTENYGYTF. The DNA for the CDR3 is TGCGCCAGCAGCTTGGGGACGGAAAACTATGGCTACACCTTC.

The rearrangement joins TRBV20-1 to TRBJ2-1, with a weak D call TRBD2 (6 bases). V shed 4 bases and J shed 9 bases, with 22 bases lying between them. Germline V lookup: CDR1 DFQATT, CDR2 SNEGSKA (reference sequence). This CDR3 spans 15 amino acids. The CDR3 nucleotides read TGCAGTGCTACCCCCAGGATAGCGGTGTTAACTGAGCAGTTCTTC. It codes for CSATPRIAVLTEQFF.

Regarding this clonotype: Its ends do not fully match the called genes, so a read error is possible. The J gene is TRBJ2-3, the V gene TRBV29-1; 10 nucleotides line up with TRBD1. The CDR3 runs 13 residues. Germline V gives CDR1 SQVTM, CDR2 ANQGSEA. The CDR3 is CGVRQGAADTQYF. CDR3 in DNA: TGCGGCGTCCGACAGGGGGCCGCAGATACGCAGTATTTT.